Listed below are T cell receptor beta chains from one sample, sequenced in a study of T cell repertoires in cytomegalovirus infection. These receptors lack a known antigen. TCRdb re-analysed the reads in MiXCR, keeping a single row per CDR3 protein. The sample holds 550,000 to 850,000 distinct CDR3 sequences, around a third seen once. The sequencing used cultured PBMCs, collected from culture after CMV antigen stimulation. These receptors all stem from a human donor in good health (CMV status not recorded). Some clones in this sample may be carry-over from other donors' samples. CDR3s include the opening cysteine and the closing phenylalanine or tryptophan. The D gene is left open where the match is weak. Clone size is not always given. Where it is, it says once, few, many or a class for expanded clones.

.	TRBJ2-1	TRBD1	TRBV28	CASSTIRDSYNEQFF	TGTGCCAGCAGTACCATTCGGGACAGCTACAATGAGCAGTTCTTC
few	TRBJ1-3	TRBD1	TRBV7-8	CASSSTGDGNTIYF	TGTGCCAGCAGCTCGACAGGGGATGGAAACACCATATATTTT
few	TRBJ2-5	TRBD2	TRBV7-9	CASSVPAGGLETQYF	TGTGCCAGCAGCGTACCAGCGGGGGGGCTGGAGACCCAGTACTTC
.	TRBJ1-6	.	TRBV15	CATSRDRVGVESGSPLHF	TGTGCCACCAGCAGAGATCGAGTGGGGGTTGAATCGGGGTCACCCCTCCACTTT
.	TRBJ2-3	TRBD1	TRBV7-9	CASSLGDRVTDTQYF	TGTGCCAGCAGCTTAGGGGACAGGGTCACAGATACGCAGTATTTT
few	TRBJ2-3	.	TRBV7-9	CASSFLPDTQYF	TGTGCCAGCAGCTTCCTACCAGATACGCAGTATTTT
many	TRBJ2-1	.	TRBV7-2	CASNGAYEQFF	TGTGCCAGCAACGGGGCGTATGAGCAGTTCTTC
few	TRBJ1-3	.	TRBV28	CASSRTSGLENTIYF	TGTGCCAGCAGCCGGACATCGGGGTTAGAAAATACCATATATTTT
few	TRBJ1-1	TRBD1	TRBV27	CASRPRTGANTEAFF	TGTGCCAGCAGACCTCGGACAGGGGCGAACACTGAAGCTTTCTTT
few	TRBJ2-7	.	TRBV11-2	CASSLNPGGVYEQYF	TGTGCCAGCAGCTTAAATCCCGGCGGGGTCTACGAGCAGTACTTC
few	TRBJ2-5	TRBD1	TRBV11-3	CASSAQGTTQYF	TGTGCCAGCAGCGCACAGGGGACGACCCAGTACTTC
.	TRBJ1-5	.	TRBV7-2	CASSTAGLAQPQHF	TGTGCCAGCAGCACGGCGGGATTGGCTCAGCCCCAGCATTTT
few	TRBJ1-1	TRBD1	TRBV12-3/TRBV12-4	CASSYGQGTAFF	TGTGCCAGCAGTTACGGACAGGGGACAGCTTTCTTT
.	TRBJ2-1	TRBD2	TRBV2	CASSDLAGGPGNEQFF	TGTGCCAGCAGTGACTTGGCGGGAGGGCCGGGGAATGAGCAGTTCTTC
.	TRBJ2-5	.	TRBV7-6	CASSQSRGETQYF	TGTGCCAGCAGCCAAAGCAGGGGTGAGACCCAGTACTTC
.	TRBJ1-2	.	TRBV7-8	CASSSRSSTGGYTF	TGTGCCAGCAGCTCACGGTCCTCGACGGGCGGCTACACCTTC
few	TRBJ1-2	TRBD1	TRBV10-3	CAISEGAGGINYGYTF	TGTGCCATCAGTGAAGGTGCAGGGGGGATTAACTATGGCTACACCTTC
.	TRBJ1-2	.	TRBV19	CASSALGVNYGYTF	TGTGCCAGTAGTGCCCTCGGAGTTAACTATGGCTACACCTTC
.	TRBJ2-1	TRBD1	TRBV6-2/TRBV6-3	CASSYRGGPFSYNEQFF	TGTGCCAGCAGTTACAGAGGGGGCCCTTTCTCCTACAATGAGCAGTTCTTC
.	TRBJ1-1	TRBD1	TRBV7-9	CASSPGTGGGTEAFF	TGTGCCAGCAGCCCAGGGACAGGGGGCGGCACTGAAGCTTTCTTT
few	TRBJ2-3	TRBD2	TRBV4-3	CASSQEGGDTQYF	TGCGCCAGCAGCCAAGAGGGGGGGGATACGCAGTATTTT
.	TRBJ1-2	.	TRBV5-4	CASSPSRTVYGYTF	TGTGCCAGCAGCCCCTCCAGGACGGTCTATGGCTACACCTTC
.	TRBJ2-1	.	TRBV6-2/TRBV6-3	CASRAGHYNEQFF	TGTGCCAGCCGAGCGGGCCATTACAATGAGCAGTTCTTC
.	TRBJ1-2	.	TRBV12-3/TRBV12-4	CASSILGSTGGYTF	TGTGCCAGCAGCATCTTGGGTTCCACTGGGGGCTACACCTTC
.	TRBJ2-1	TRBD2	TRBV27	CASSLLGGRAENEQFF	TGTGCCAGCAGTTTACTGGGCGGGAGGGCCGAAAATGAGCAGTTCTTC
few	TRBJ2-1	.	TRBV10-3	CAISAGPEGAEQFF	TGTGCCATCAGTGCGGGCCCGGAAGGGGCCGAGCAGTTCTTC
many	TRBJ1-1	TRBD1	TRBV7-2	CASRFGGQGEAFF	TGTGCCAGCAGGTTCGGGGGACAGGGTGAAGCTTTCTTT
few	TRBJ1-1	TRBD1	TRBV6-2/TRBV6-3	CASRWLQGAIMNTEAFF	TGTGCCAGCAGATGGCTGCAGGGGGCTATCATGAACACTGAAGCTTTCTTT
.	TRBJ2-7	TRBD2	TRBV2	CASSDPGLAGGYEQYF	TGTGCCAGCAGCGATCCTGGACTAGCGGGAGGCTACGAGCAGTACTTC
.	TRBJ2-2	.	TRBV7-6	CASSLFVFPRDRKTGELFF	TGTGCCAGCAGCTTGTTCGTCTTCCCACGGGACCGTAAGACCGGGGAGCTGTTTTTT
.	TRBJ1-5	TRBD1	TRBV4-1	CASSHGTAVYSNQPQHF	TGCGCCAGCAGCCACGGGACAGCAGTATATAGCAATCAGCCCCAGCATTTT
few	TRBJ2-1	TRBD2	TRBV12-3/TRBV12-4	CASSLLAGPGHEQFF	TGTGCCAGCAGCCTACTAGCGGGGCCCGGGCATGAGCAGTTCTTC
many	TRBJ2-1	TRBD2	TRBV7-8	CASSGARSAGVHRDEQFF	TGTGCCAGCAGCGGGGCACGCTCAGCGGGAGTCCACCGGGATGAGCAGTTCTTC
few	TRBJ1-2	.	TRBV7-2	CASSLVARAVSYGYTF	TGTGCCAGCAGCTTGGTCGCCAGGGCGGTTTCCTATGGCTACACCTTC
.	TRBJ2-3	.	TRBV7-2	CASSLRYRASTDTQYF	TGTGCCAGCAGCTTAAGGTACAGGGCCTCCACAGATACGCAGTATTTT
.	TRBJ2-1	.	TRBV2	CASSVRQRVTYNEQFF	TGTGCCAGCAGTGTGCGTCAGAGGGTGACGTACAATGAGCAGTTCTTC
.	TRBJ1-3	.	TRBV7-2	CASSLGQGFPIGGNTIYF	TGTGCCAGCAGCTTAGGGCAGGGGTTCCCGATAGGAGGAAACACCATATATTTT
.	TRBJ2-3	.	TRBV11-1	CASSPRGARETDTQYF	TGTGCCAGCAGCCCCCGGGGCGCAAGGGAAACAGATACGCAGTATTTT
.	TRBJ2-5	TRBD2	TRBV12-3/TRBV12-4	CASRYYNSGEETQYF	TGTGCCAGCAGATATTATAATAGCGGGGAAGAGACCCAGTACTTC
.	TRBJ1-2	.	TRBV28	CASSPQDPYGYTF	TGTGCCAGCAGTCCCCAGGATCCCTATGGCTACACCTTC
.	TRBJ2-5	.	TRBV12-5	CASGSEHGTRQETQYF	TGTGCTAGTGGTTCGGAACACGGGACACGGCAAGAGACCCAGTACTTC